This TCR beta chain appears in the sequencing data of a study of Tregs in tolerant kidney transplant recipients. Study-level findings and limits: The most relevant donor-specific Treg TCRbeta repertoire apparently came from expansion with activated donor B cells. This study did not directly address biological reproducibility.

Unstimulated Tregs (CD4+CD25+CD127-) and CD4+CD25- non-Tregs were sorted from PBMCs. With 6 bases removed from V and 1 base from J, the gap between germline ends came to 9 bases. The CDR3 totals 13 residues. Germline loops: CDR1 WNHNN, CDR2 SYGVQD (reference sequence). Worth noting for this clone: The antigen remains undetermined.

Data came from immunoSEQ multiplex PCR; TCRdb stores just in-frame clones and leaves some out. The repertoire holds about 240,000 clones, with roughly four fifths as singletons. Sequenced sample: CD4+ T cells from blood. V and J are TRBV10-1 and TRBJ1-1; D perhaps matches TRBD1 (6 bases). The origin of this receptor is a human donor in good health. The CDR3 protein is CASSPGQNTEAFF. For the CDR3, the DNA is TGCGCCAGCAGCCCGGGACAGAACACTGAAGCTTTCTTT.